The 20 T cell receptor beta chains reported below all come from one sample, sequenced in a study of blood T cells in healthy people across ages. The second PCR ran about 6 to 12 cycles with a sample-barcoded 5' primer and J-beta primers. From the 5' RACE reads, TCRdb called clonotypes with MiXCR, one entry per CDR3 protein. The table lists roughly 1.5 million distinct CDR3 sequences, less than 45% of them singletons. Sequencing input: blood. The receptors originated from a woman aged 18-29 years in good health.

V and J are TRBV27 and TRBJ1-1; TRBD1 might be the D (5 bases). The V and J ends lost 5 bases and 6 bases respectively, with 16 bases between them. CDR1 and CDR2 (germline): MNHEY, SMNVEV (reference sequence). The CDR3 contains 14 residues. CDR3 in amino acids: CASSRGAGWSEAFF. CDR3 nucleotide sequence: TGTGCCAGCAGTCGAGGGGCAGGGTGGTCTGAAGCTTTCTTT.

This clonotype was seen only a few times. The CDR3 DNA follows: TGCAGTGCTCGACCATTAGCCAAAAACATTCAGTACTTC. Protein: CSARPLAKNIQYF. The genes are TRBV20-1 and TRBJ2-4; D is unclear. Looked up from germline, CDR1 is DFQATT and CDR2 is SNEGSKA (reference sequence). The ends were cut back, 5 bases at V and 0 bases at J, with 8 bases in the middle. The CDR3 is 13 amino acids.

The chain carries TRBV4-1 and TRBJ2-7, with 7 bases aligning to TRBD1. From germline, CDR1 is MGHRA and CDR2 YSYEKL. V lost 0 bases to trimming and J lost 4 bases; unmatched junction nucleotides: 6. This CDR3 spans 15 amino acids. CDR3 DNA: TGCGCCAGCAGCCAAGATCGAGACAGGGAGTACGAGCAGTACTTC. It specifies CASSQDRDREYEQYF.

The CDR3, as DNA: TGTGCTAGTGGTTCCGGGTTCACCGCCGAGCAGTACTTC. Translated, it gives CASGSGFTAEQYF. J is TRBJ2-7 and V is TRBV12-5; D gene unclear. There are 13 residues in the CDR3. With 4 bases removed from V and 6 bases from J, the gap between germline ends came to 13 bases. CDR1 is LGHNT and CDR2 is FRNRAP in the germline V gene.

This clonotype was observed a few times. The chain links TRBV6-5 to TRBJ2-1; 7 bases are a match to TRBD2. The J segment lost 4 bases and the V segment lost 0 bases, leaving 3 bases of the junction unmatched. CDR1 is MNHEY, CDR2 SVGAGI, per germline. The CDR3 is 15 residues long. The CDR3 reads CASSYSAGEYNEQFF. The DNA of the CDR3 is TGTGCCAGCAGTTACTCCGCGGGGGAGTACAATGAGCAGTTCTTC.

In this sample, this clonotype turned up a few times. This chain links TRBV9 with TRBJ2-1; D is possibly TRBD2 (5 bases). Germline-derived CDR1 and CDR2 are SGDLS and YYNGEE. The CDR3 is made up of 14 amino acids. V was pared by 3 bases and J by 4 bases, with 11 bases between. The CDR3 is CASSAGRGYNEQFF. CDR3 nucleotide sequence: TGTGCCAGCAGCGCGGGCCGAGGGTACAATGAGCAGTTCTTC. The full variable domain, its missing parts supplied by reference TRBV9 and TRBJ2-1, is DSGVTQTPKHLITATGQRVTLRCSPRSGDLSVYWYQQSLDQGLQFLIQYYNGEERAKGNILERFSAQQFPDLHSELNLSSLELGDSALYFCASSAGRGYNEQFFGPGTRLTVL.

This chain uses TRBV7-9 with TRBJ1-3; maybe TRBD1 (6 bases). The CDR3 runs 15 residues. The germline gives CDR1 SEHNR, CDR2 FQNEAQ (reference sequence). The V end lost 4 bases, the J end lost 0 bases, and 10 bases lay between the germline ends. The CDR3 nucleotides are TGTGCCAGCAGCTCAGGACAGAGCTCTGGAAACACCATATATTTT. Residues: CASSSGQSSGNTIYF.

The gene calls are TRBV27 and TRBJ1-5, with a weak D call TRBD1 (6 bases). Germline CDR1 MNHEY, CDR2 SMNVEV (reference sequence). This CDR3 is built from 14 residues. V dropped 6 bases and J dropped 4 bases, with 13 bases sitting between them. The CDR3 region has the DNA TGTGCCAGCAGCTACCAGGGGACAAATCAGCCCCAGCATTTT. Amino acid sequence: CASSYQGTNQPQHF.

This clonotype was seen only once. The chain uses TRBV12-3 or TRBV12-4 and TRBJ2-3; TRBD1 matches 7 bases. Trimming removed 3 bases from V and 3 bases from J; junction bases left unmatched: 6. The CDR3 totals 15 residues. CDR3: CASSFWDRVTDTQYF. The CDR3 nucleotides are TGTGCCAGCAGTTTTTGGGACAGAGTGACAGATACGCAGTATTTT.

The chain recombines TRBV9 with TRBJ1-6; 7 positions match TRBD1. Germline loops: CDR1 SGDLS, CDR2 YYNGEE. V lost 2 bases, J lost 7 bases, and 9 bases stayed unmatched. This CDR3 is 16 amino acids long. The CDR3 DNA is TGTGCCAGCAGCGTCACCCCAGGGGGAGAGAATTCACCCCTCCACTTT. It is translated as CASSVTPGGENSPLHF.

The rearrangement joins TRBV20-1 to TRBJ2-7; a weak D match, TRBD2 (6 bases). The germline V gene encodes CDR1 DFQATT and CDR2 SNEGSKA (reference sequence). The CDR3 loop spans 12 amino acids. Trimming removed 6 bases from V and 2 bases from J, with 11 bases in between. DNA of the CDR3: TGCAGTGCGGAGGGTAGGGCCTACGAGCAGTACTTC. It codes for CSAEGRAYEQYF.

This clonotype was observed a handful of times. The chain couples TRBV12-3 or TRBV12-4 to TRBJ2-3; 10 bases map to TRBD2. This CDR3 has 16 residues. Losses at the gene ends were 6 bases for V and 0 bases for J; bases not matched to a gene: 6. CDR3 sequence: CASREGTSVSTDTQYF. The CDR3 DNA is TGTGCCAGCAGAGAGGGGACTAGCGTCAGCACAGATACGCAGTATTTT.

V and J are TRBV12-3 or TRBV12-4 and TRBJ1-1; D gene ambiguous. V was clipped by 5 bases and J by 5 bases, with 18 bases between them. This CDR3 contains 15 residues. CDR3 coding DNA: TGTGCCAGCAGTCCAGGAAGGACCCTGGGGACTGAAGCTTTCTTT. The encoded protein is CASSPGRTLGTEAFF.

The gene calls are TRBV15 and TRBJ1-2; 10 bases agree with TRBD1. This CDR3 has 13 amino acids. CDR1 and CDR2 from the germline V gene are LNHNV and YYDKDF (reference sequence). The J segment lost 8 bases and the V segment lost 3 bases, leaving 3 bases of the junction unmatched. DNA of the CDR3: TGTGCCACCAGCAGGGGACAGGGGCAAGGCTACACCTTC. Translated, it gives CATSRGQGQGYTF.

The V call is TRBV13, the J call TRBJ2-3; D tentatively reads TRBD1 or TRBD2 (6 bases each). The germline V and J ends were trimmed by 4 bases and 2 bases, with 13 bases remaining between them. The CDR3 sequence is 15 residues long. Germline CDR1 reads PRHDT; CDR2 reads FYEKMQ (reference sequence). Written as DNA, the CDR3 is TGTGCCAGCAGCTCCAGGGGACTGCCCACAGATACGCAGTATTTT. Residues: CASSSRGLPTDTQYF.

This clonotype was seen only a few times. The CDR3 coding sequence is TGTGCCAGCAGTGCCCCCCGGGACTACGAGCAGTACTTC. It yields the protein CASSAPRDYEQYF. The rearrangement links TRBV2 to TRBJ2-7, with D perhaps TRBD2 (5 bases). Trimming took off 4 bases at V and 3 bases at J, with 10 bases between the two ends. CDR1 is SNHLY and CDR2 is FYNNEI in the germline V gene. The CDR3 has 13 amino acids.

The chain joins TRBV7-9 to TRBJ2-7; D may correspond to TRBD1 or TRBD2 (6 bases each). The CDR3 contains 14 residues. Germline lookup yields CDR1 SEHNR and CDR2 FQNEAQ (reference sequence). V was shortened by 7 bases and J by 5 bases, with 18 bases between the two germline ends. For the CDR3, the DNA is TGTGCCAGCAAGGACAGCACGCGGGACGACGAGCAGTACTTC. Translating it yields CASKDSTRDDEQYF.

A remark on this clonotype: One junction end disagrees with the germline gene, perhaps due to a read error. The J gene is TRBJ2-5, the V gene TRBV6-2 or TRBV6-3; TRBD2 matches at 8 bases. The J call may be incorrect, as the DNA end agrees better with TRBJ2-7. Germline V lookup: CDR1 MNHEY, CDR2 SVGEGT. The CDR3 is 16 amino acids. The CDR3 is CTSSLAHETSDYEQYF. CDR3 coding DNA: TGTACCAGCAGCCTCGCCCATGAGACTAGCGACTACGAGCAGTACTTC.

The rearrangement joins TRBV12-3 or TRBV12-4 to TRBJ2-1, with TRBD1 as a possible D gene (5 bases). The CDR3 has 14 amino acids. V gave up 6 bases and J gave up 7 bases, with 16 bases separating them. The CDR3 sequence: CASSPSGSVNEQFF. The CDR3 coding sequence is TGTGCCAGCAGCCCCTCAGGGTCGGTGAATGAGCAGTTCTTC.

This clonotype was observed a few times. The chain recombines TRBV18 with TRBJ2-7, with no clear D. CDR3 length: 14 amino acids. V was clipped by 3 bases and J by 4 bases, with 13 bases between them. CDR1 is KGHSH, CDR2 LQKENI, per germline. This CDR3 reads CASSPQATFYEQYF. CDR3 coding DNA: TGTGCCAGCTCACCCCAAGCGACCTTTTACGAGCAGTACTTC.